The rows below give T cell receptor beta chains drawn from one sample of a study of blood T cell repertoires in COVID-19. Repertoires were generated with immunoSEQ multiplex PCR, while TCRdb's copy carries only in-frame clones and drops some. The data contain approximately 52,000 clones, around 86% of them singletons. Sequenced input: peripheral blood. The receptors were gathered from a human donor in a cohort sampled during active COVID-19. The CDR3 runs from the conserved cysteine through the conserved F or W. Each record gives: clone size, J gene, D gene, V gene, CDR3 protein, CDR3 DNA. The D gene is left open where the match is weak. A row's size may be missing; if present it is once, few, many or a size class.

clone size: .; J gene: TRBJ1-1; D gene: .; V gene: TRBV27; CDR3 protein: CASSLLARSTEAFF; CDR3 DNA: TGTGCCAGCAGTTTATTGGCGAGGAGTACTGAAGCTTTCTTT
clone size: .; J gene: TRBJ1-2; D gene: .; V gene: TRBV6-4; CDR3 protein: CASSEQLGSGYTF; CDR3 DNA: TGTGCCAGCAGTGAACAGCTAGGGAGCGGCTACACCTTC
clone size: .; J gene: TRBJ1-2; D gene: .; V gene: TRBV19; CDR3 protein: CASTTSPPGGRVYGYTF; CDR3 DNA: TGTGCCAGTACCACTAGTCCCCCCGGCGGACGCGTCTATGGCTACACCTTC
clone size: .; J gene: TRBJ2-7; D gene: TRBD1; V gene: TRBV10-1; CDR3 protein: CASSARDRAYEQYF; CDR3 DNA: TGCGCCAGCTCAGCCCGGGACAGAGCCTACGAGCAGTACTTC
clone size: .; J gene: TRBJ2-7; D gene: TRBD1; V gene: TRBV7-2; CDR3 protein: CASSYGQGVGWSHEQYF; CDR3 DNA: TGTGCCAGCAGCTACGGACAGGGGGTGGGGTGGTCCCACGAGCAGTACTTC
clone size: once; J gene: TRBJ2-1; D gene: TRBD2; V gene: TRBV5-1; CDR3 protein: CASSWGRTSGRANEQFF; CDR3 DNA: TGCGCCAGCTCGTGGGGCCGGACTAGCGGGAGGGCCAATGAGCAGTTCTTC
clone size: .; J gene: TRBJ1-1; D gene: .; V gene: TRBV28; CDR3 protein: CASSPRQNLNTEAFF; CDR3 DNA: TGTGCCAGCAGTCCCCGACAGAATTTGAACACTGAAGCTTTCTTT
clone size: once; J gene: TRBJ1-2; D gene: .; V gene: TRBV6-1; CDR3 protein: CASSERWGLPNYGYTF; CDR3 DNA: TGTGCCAGCAGTGAACGGTGGGGGCTACCTAACTATGGCTACACCTTC
clone size: few; J gene: TRBJ2-2; D gene: .; V gene: TRBV25-1; CDR3 protein: CASSAPGRGGTGELFF; CDR3 DNA: TGTGCCAGCAGTGCCCCTGGTAGGGGAGGAACCGGGGAGCTGTTTTTT
clone size: .; J gene: TRBJ1-5; D gene: TRBD1; V gene: TRBV5-6; CDR3 protein: CASSLKGTGEGQPQHF; CDR3 DNA: TGTGCCAGCAGCTTGAAGGGGACAGGGGAAGGGCAGCCCCAGCATTTT
clone size: .; J gene: TRBJ2-3; D gene: .; V gene: TRBV5-4; CDR3 protein: CASSEKTFSNTDTQYF; CDR3 DNA: TGTGCCAGCAGCGAGAAAACGTTTTCAAACACAGATACGCAGTATTTT
clone size: once; J gene: TRBJ2-7; D gene: TRBD1; V gene: TRBV9; CDR3 protein: CASSVAGTGIYEQYF; CDR3 DNA: TGTGCCAGCAGCGTGGCCGGGACAGGGATCTACGAGCAGTACTTC
clone size: once; J gene: TRBJ1-1; D gene: .; V gene: TRBV9; CDR3 protein: CASSVSPRKGVGTEAFF; CDR3 DNA: TGTGCCAGCAGCGTCTCTCCAAGGAAGGGAGTGGGCACTGAAGCTTTCTTT
clone size: .; J gene: TRBJ1-3; D gene: .; V gene: TRBV18; CDR3 protein: CASSPTALYSGNTIYF; CDR3 DNA: TGTGCCAGCTCACCGACAGCTCTATACTCTGGAAACACCATATATTTT
clone size: .; J gene: TRBJ2-3; D gene: TRBD2; V gene: TRBV28; CDR3 protein: CASSWGLAGSTDTQYF; CDR3 DNA: TGTGCCAGCAGTTGGGGGCTAGCGGGGAGCACAGATACGCAGTATTTT
clone size: .; J gene: TRBJ1-2; D gene: .; V gene: TRBV6-5; CDR3 protein: CASSLTGPTNYGYTF; CDR3 DNA: TGTGCCAGCAGCTTAACAGGGCCGACTAACTATGGCTACACCTTC
clone size: .; J gene: TRBJ2-1; D gene: TRBD2; V gene: TRBV28; CDR3 protein: CASSSLAGGISYNEQFF; CDR3 DNA: TGTGCCAGCAGTTCACTAGCGGGAGGGATCTCCTACAATGAGCAGTTCTTC